This T cell receptor (beta chain) originates from a study of control samples from healthy donors and cancer patients. Method: immunoSEQ multiplex PCR; TCRdb's copy keeps in-frame clones and lacks some. The sample lists 150,000 or so clones; around 90% were seen once. The sequence derives from a man aged 25-45 years in good health. Sequencing was performed on blood.

The CDR3 bases are TGTGCCAGCAGTCGGGACTACCAAGAGCAGTACTTC. Its translation: CASSRDYQEQYF. The rearrangement links TRBV6-2 or TRBV6-3 to TRBJ2-7; 7 nucleotides align to TRBD2. Germline V gene data show CDR1 as MNHEY and CDR2 as SVGEGT. V dropped 5 bases and J dropped 7; count of bases not matched to a gene: 5. This CDR3 is built from 12 residues.